This is a list of T cell receptor beta chains from one sample in a study of tumor-infiltrating lymphocytes in glioblastoma multiforme. TCRdb reprocessed the multiplex PCR reads via MiXCR and lists one record per CDR3 protein. Among fewer than 15,000 distinct CDR3 sequences listed, roughly 74% were seen once. Specimen: brain tumor tissue. The origin of the receptors is a male donor with glioblastoma. Each CDR3 is given with its conserved first and last residue. A D gene is named only where the DNA matches it firmly. Part of the rows lack a size; the others show once, few, many or a class for expanded clones.

size	V	J	D	DNA	CDR3
.	TRBV6-1	TRBJ2-2	.	TGCGCCAGCAGTGAATACGGGGGAGTCACCGGGGAGCTGTTTTTT	CASSEYGGVTGELFF
.	TRBV12-3/TRBV12-4	TRBJ2-5	.	TGTGCCAGCAGTCCCAGGATAGAGACCCAGTACTTC	CASSPRIETQYF
.	TRBV5-4	TRBJ2-7	TRBD1	TGTGCCAGCAGCTTTACCCAGGGGGCCACCTACGAGCAGTACTTC	CASSFTQGATYEQYF
.	TRBV5-4	TRBJ1-6	.	TGTGCCAGCAGCTTGGGTCAGACGAGCTCCTATAATTCACCCCTCCACTTT	CASSLGQTSSYNSPLHF
.	TRBV11-2	TRBJ2-1	.	TGTGCCAGCAGCTTAGACGGGGTGGGACTGCTGTACAATGAGCAGTTCTTC	CASSLDGVGLLYNEQFF
.	TRBV5-4	TRBJ2-1	.	TGTCCCAGCAGCTTGGCCGGCGGAAACAATGAGCAGTTCTTC	CPSSLAGGNNEQFF
.	TRBV4-1	TRBJ2-1	TRBD2	TGCGCCAGCAGCCAAGCTAGCGGGAGCTACAATGAGCAGTTCTTC	CASSQASGSYNEQFF
.	TRBV9	TRBJ2-7	.	TGTGCCAGCAGCGCAGGGGCCACCTACGAGCAGTACTTC	CASSAGATYEQYF
.	TRBV18	TRBJ2-1	TRBD2	TGTGCCAGCTCACCATTTAGTGACGGGGGGGAGCAGTTCTTC	CASSPFSDGGEQFF
medium-sized	TRBV10-3	TRBJ2-3	TRBD2	TGTGCCATCAAAGGTTCAAGTGGTGGGAGGGCCAGAGATACGCAGTATTTT	CAIKGSSGGRARDTQYF
.	TRBV11-2	TRBJ2-1	.	TGTGCCAGCAGCTTAGAACAGACCAATGAGCAGTTCTTC	CASSLEQTNEQFF
.	TRBV12-3/TRBV12-4	TRBJ2-3	.	TGTGCCAGCAGTTTAGACCCCGGGTTTGGGGGCACAGATACGCAGTATTTT	CASSLDPGFGGTDTQYF
few	TRBV11-2	TRBJ2-2	.	TGTGCCAGCAGCTTAGCTGGGGCCATCGGTGGTGGGGAGCTGTTTTTT	CASSLAGAIGGGELFF
.	TRBV7-9	TRBJ1-4	.	TGTGCCAGCAGCTTAGGGGGACATGAAAAACTGTTTTTT	CASSLGGHEKLFF
.	TRBV4-1	TRBJ2-1	.	TGCGCCAGCAGCCCGGGCAAGAGGGACTCCTACAATGAGCAGTTCTTC	CASSPGKRDSYNEQFF
.	TRBV6-1	TRBJ1-4	.	TGTGCCAGCAGTGAGAAGCGCCGTCCAACAAATGAAAAAATGTCTTTT	CASSEKRRPTNEKMSF
few	TRBV29-1	TRBJ2-7	.	TGCAGCGTTGGAATCGCCGGGACGGGGTCCTACGAGCAGTACTTC	CSVGIAGTGSYEQYF
.	TRBV10-3	TRBJ2-1	.	TGTGCCATCAGCAACCGGGTATCGGGCAGTGGTAAGCACTTCTTC	CAISNRVSGSGKHFF
many	TRBV20-1	TRBJ2-7	.	TGCAGTGCTAGAAGGACTGACTCCTACGAGCAGTACTTC	CSARRTDSYEQYF
.	TRBV13	TRBJ1-1	TRBD1	TGTGCCAACAGCCCGGGGAGGGGGCGGACTGAAGCTTTCTTT	CANSPGRGRTEAFF
.	TRBV20-1	TRBJ2-1	TRBD2	TGCAGTGCTAGAGGAGCGGGAGACCATGAGCAGTTCTTC	CSARGAGDHEQFF
.	TRBV20-1	TRBJ2-7	.	TGCAGTGCTAGAACCCCGGTAGGCGGGAAGTACTTC	CSARTPVGGKYF
.	TRBV20-1	TRBJ1-5	.	TGCAGTGTTGGTGGGCAAGTCAGTTTGATGCAGCCCCAGCATTTT	CSVGGQVSLMQPQHF
medium-sized	TRBV29-1	TRBJ2-5	.	TGCAGCGGCTGGACACTCCTTAGGGGGGAGACCCAGTACTTC	CSGWTLLRGETQYF
.	TRBV11-2	TRBJ2-7	TRBD2	TGTGCCAGCAGCTTAGGGACTAGCGGGAGGGATCCCAAATACAACGAGCAGTACTTC	CASSLGTSGRDPKYNEQYF
.	TRBV11-2	TRBJ2-3	.	TGCGCAAGCAGCTTAGATCCTGCAAACACTAACACAGATACGCAGTATTTT	CASSLDPANTNTDTQYF
once	TRBV20-1	TRBJ1-1	.	TGCAGTGCTAGTGCAGGGCGGGAGACTGAAGCTTTCTTT	CSASAGRETEAFF
many	TRBV19	TRBJ1-2	.	TGTGCCAGTAGTACGCAGGGGCACTATGGCTACACCTTC	CASSTQGHYGYTF
.	TRBV6-1	TRBJ2-7	.	TGTGCCAGCAGTGAGCGATACGAGCAGTACTTC	CASSERYEQYF
.	TRBV11-2	TRBJ1-2	.	TGTGCCAGCAGCTTAGGAACCGGGACCTCATCACACTACACCTTC	CASSLGTGTSSHYTF
few	TRBV30	TRBJ1-5	TRBD1	TGTGCCTGGAGTGTACAGGGGCTAGTAAATCAGCCCCGGCACTTT	CAWSVQGLVNQPRHF
.	TRBV29-1	TRBJ1-6	TRBD1	TGCAGCATTGCCAGGGACAGAGAGACACCCCTCCACTTT	CSIARDRETPLHF
.	TRBV20-1	TRBJ2-2	TRBD1	TGCAGTGCTAGTCCCAGGGGGCAGGTCGGGGAGCTGTTTTTT	CSASPRGQVGELFF
.	TRBV28	TRBJ1-5	.	TGTGCCAGCAGCTCCGTCGTTCAGCCCCGGCATTTT	CASSSVVQPRHF
.	TRBV11-2	TRBJ2-7	TRBD1	TGTCCCAGCAGCCTTTTCAGAGACAGGGTATGGGAGCAGTACTTC	CPSSLFRDRVWEQYF
.	TRBV5-6	TRBJ2-2	TRBD1	TGTGCCAGCAGCCGGACAGGGGGCGGGGAGCTGTTTTTT	CASSRTGGGELFF
.	TRBV6-1	TRBJ2-5	.	TGTGCCAGCACTTACAGCCAAGAGACCCAGTACTTC	CASTYSQETQYF
.	TRBV11-2	TRBJ2-2	TRBD2	TGTGCCAGCACCCCCTCATTCGGCCGATGGCTAGCGGTAAACTCCGGGGAGCTGTTTTTT	CASTPSFGRWLAVNSGELFF
few	TRBV11-2	TRBJ2-7	.	TGTGCCAGCAGCTTAGTTTCAGACTCCTACGAGCAGTACTTC	CASSLVSDSYEQYF
.	TRBV2	TRBJ2-7	.	TGTGCCAGCAATGGACAGAGTTTGGCCGAGCAGTACTTC	CASNGQSLAEQYF
.	TRBV6-2/TRBV6-3	TRBJ1-1	TRBD1	TGTGCCAGCAGTCCAGACAGGGCTGAAGCTTTCTTT	CASSPDRAEAFF
many	TRBV11-3	TRBJ2-3	.	TGTGCCAGCAGCTTGGATCTTGGGGGGCGCGATACGCAGTATTTT	CASSLDLGGRDTQYF
.	TRBV5-1	TRBJ2-5	TRBD1	TGCGCCAGCAGCATCGGGTCAGGGGGCACGAAGACCCAGTACTTC	CASSIGSGGTKTQYF
.	TRBV12-3/TRBV12-4	TRBJ1-2	.	.	CASSGTGYYGCTF
large	TRBV5-6	TRBJ2-7	.	TGTGCCAGCAGCTTGACTAGTCTCCACGAGCAGTACTTC	CASSLTSLHEQYF
.	TRBV20-1	TRBJ2-1	.	TGCAGTGCCCTTAAGGCCGTAGCGCCTCACGAGTTCTTC	CSALKAVAPHEFF
.	TRBV6-5	TRBJ1-6	TRBD1	TGTGCCAGTCGGACAGGGGAATTTTCACCCCTCCACTTT	CASRTGEFSPLHF
few	TRBV11-1	TRBJ2-7	.	TGTGCTAGCAGCGGACTGGGACGCGAGCAGTACTTC	CASSGLGREQYF
many	TRBV24-1	TRBJ2-7	TRBD1	TGTGCCACCCAGGGACAGGGAGGTTACGAGCAGTACTTC	CATQGQGGYEQYF
.	TRBV4-3	TRBJ2-1	.	TGCGTCAGCAGCCAAGAAATAGGGCAGGTCCCTAATGAGCAGTTCTTC	CVSSQEIGQVPNEQFF
.	TRBV30	TRBJ2-1	.	TGTGCCTGGGAACGGATAAGCCCAGCTGAGCAGTTCTTC	CAWERISPAEQFF
.	TRBV11-3	TRBJ2-1	.	TGTGCCAGCAGCCTCGACAACTCCGGTTACAATGAGCAGTTCTTC	CASSLDNSGYNEQFF
.	TRBV6-5	TRBJ1-1	.	TGTGCCAGCAGTTACAGGGCTGAAGCTTTCTTT	CASSYRAEAFF
many	TRBV11-2	TRBJ2-3	TRBD2	TGTGCCAGCAGCTTCCCCGGACTAGCGGGGGGGCCGGTGGATACGCAGTATTTT	CASSFPGLAGGPVDTQYF
.	TRBV11-2	TRBJ2-7	.	TGTGCCAGCAGCTTAGATGAATGGAGGGGGCTCTACGAGCAGTACTTC	CASSLDEWRGLYEQYF
once	TRBV6-6	TRBJ2-7	.	TGTGCCAGCAGTTACTCTTACAGTGTGAGCGACGAGCAGTACTTC	CASSYSYSVSDEQYF
medium-sized	TRBV20-1	TRBJ2-1	.	TGCAGTGCCAACCCCGAAGCGGGTACCTACAATGAGCAGTTCTTC	CSANPEAGTYNEQFF
.	TRBV12-3/TRBV12-4	TRBJ1-5	.	TGTGCCAGCAGCCTAGGCACAAACCAGCCCCAGCATTTT	CASSLGTNQPQHF
.	TRBV11-2	TRBJ2-2	.	TGTGCCAGCAGCCGGGGGAGCTCAGGTGCCGGGGAGCTGTTTTTT	CASSRGSSGAGELFF